The sequence of this TCR beta chain was determined in a study of Graves' ophthalmopathy and Graves' hyperthyroidism. Across the whole study: Peripheral blood samples were taken at initial diagnosis, before any treatment.

In germline, CDR1 is SGHTA, CDR2 FQGNSA. The CDR3 spans 15 residues. V gave up 5 bases and J gave up 0 bases; unmatched junction bases: 1. Uncontrolled infections, pregnancy, lactation or other autoimmune diseases led to patient exclusion. PBMCs had their origin in fresh peripheral blood (about 10 ml). Transcripts of RNA were the source for amplifying TCR beta CDR3 regions. A first-round RT-PCR used HTBI primers, followed by a second-round multiplex PCR. TCRdb re-derived calls from the multiplex PCR reads in MiXCR, one entry per CDR3 protein. Of about 700,000 distinct CDR3 sequences listed, roughly two fifths are singletons. This clonotype was seen repeatedly, ten times or more.

The rearrangement joins TRBV7-2 to TRBJ1-6; 7 nucleotides agree with TRBD1. The clonotype originates from an adult man with Graves' ophthalmopathy. The specimen sequenced was peripheral blood. The CDR3 protein is CASSQGVSYNSPLHF. Written as DNA, the CDR3 is TGTGCCAGCAGCCAGGGGGTCTCCTATAATTCACCCCTCCACTTT.